The 27 T cell receptor beta chains below were found in one sample sequenced in a study of technical replicates of blood from a handful of donors. Only in-frame clones appear in the TCRdb table, and some are missing; sequencing was by immunoSEQ multiplex PCR. The sample has some 66,000 clones; 70% to 90% are singletons. The material sequenced was PBMCs. The receptors originated from a human donor in good health. Some clones in this sample may be carry-over from other donors' samples.

The chain is built from TRBV18 and TRBJ2-3, with 10 nucleotides matching TRBD1. CDR1 and CDR2 from the germline V gene are KGHSH and LQKENI. V was pared by 4 bases and J by 2 bases, with 3 bases of the junction left unmatched. The CDR3 covers 15 residues. The CDR3 nucleotides are TGTGCCAGCTCACTGACAGGGGGCTTCACAGATACGCAGTATTTT. It is translated as CASSLTGGFTDTQYF.

The chain recombines TRBV12-5 with TRBJ2-1; 10 bases align to TRBD2. CDR1 and CDR2 (germline): LGHNT, FRNRAP. There are 17 residues in the CDR3. Unmatched junction bases numbered 13, after V lost 5 bases and J lost 6 bases. The CDR3 nucleotides are TGTGCTAGTGGTCTGGGGACTAGCGTAGGAGGGCGCAATGAGCAGTTCTTC. It codes for CASGLGTSVGGRNEQFF.

The V and J genes are TRBV27 and TRBJ1-1; TRBD1 agrees at 8 bases. Germline lookup yields CDR1 MNHEY and CDR2 SMNVEV (reference sequence). The V segment lost 5 bases and the J segment 4 bases; nucleotides outside the gene matches: 6. The CDR3 is 14 residues long. CDR3 nucleotide sequence: TGTGCCAGCAGTGCGACAGGGGTGATCACTGAAGCTTTCTTT. This translates into CASSATGVITEAFF.

The gene calls are TRBV18 and TRBJ1-6; a weak D match, TRBD1 (6 bases). V dropped 6 bases and J dropped 7 bases, with 10 bases sitting between them. The V gene's germline CDR1 is KGHSH and CDR2 LQKENI. The CDR3 runs to 13 residues. In nucleotides, the CDR3 is TGTGCCAGCTCCCCAACAGGGAATTCACCCCTCCACTTT. The encoded protein is CASSPTGNSPLHF.

The gene calls are TRBV6-6 and TRBJ2-7; D might be TRBD1 (5 bases). Trimming took 0 bases from V and 9 from J, leaving 21 bases between them. The CDR3 consists of 16 residues. The germline CDR1 and CDR2 sequences are MNHNY and SVGAGI (reference sequence). For the CDR3, the DNA is TGTGCCAGCAGTTACTCGATTCAGGGCCCCCTGGGGTGGCAGTACTTC. Amino acids: CASSYSIQGPLGWQYF.

The CDR3 spells CASRTTGLAESTDTQYF. The CDR3 region has the DNA TGTGCCAGCAGAACCACTGGACTAGCGGAATCCACAGATACGCAGTATTTT. The chain recombines TRBV25-1 with TRBJ2-3, with 10 bases matching TRBD2. V shed 6 bases and J 2 bases; nucleotides not matched to a gene: 11. Germline CDR1 reads MGHDK; CDR2 reads SYGVNS. This CDR3 is 17 amino acids long.

The chain is built from TRBV6-1 and TRBJ2-1, with 9 bases matching TRBD1. CDR1 is MNHNS and CDR2 is SASEGT in the germline V gene. The CDR3 length is 14 residues. V was pared by 6 bases and J by 4 bases, with 4 bases of the junction left unmatched. CDR3 coding DNA: TGTGCCAGCAGGTCGACAGGGGGATACAATGAGCAGTTCTTC. Amino acids: CASRSTGGYNEQFF.

The chain is built from TRBV11-1 and TRBJ1-1; tentatively, D is TRBD1 (6 bases). CDR1 and CDR2 from the germline V gene are SGHAT and FQDESV (reference sequence). CDR3 length: 16 amino acids. V was pared by 4 bases and J by 2 bases, with 17 bases between. CDR3 nucleotides: TGTGCCAGCAGCTCCTCCGGACAGTGGGGCAACACTGAAGCTTTCTTT. Translated: CASSSSGQWGNTEAFF.

This clone came up once. The V and J genes are TRBV30 and TRBJ2-2, with a tentative D call TRBD2 (5 bases). V lost 2 bases and J 0 bases, leaving 10 bases between the germline ends. Germline CDR1 and CDR2: GTSNPN and SVGIG (reference sequence). The CDR3 runs to 15 residues. The CDR3 protein is CAWSSLGANTGELFF. CDR3 DNA sequence: TGTGCCTGGAGTTCCCTCGGGGCGAACACCGGGGAGCTGTTTTTT.

The chain carries TRBV5-4 and TRBJ1-2, with D perhaps TRBD1 (5 bases). Germline V gives CDR1 SGHNT, CDR2 YYREEE (reference sequence). Trimming removed 4 bases from V and 10 bases from J, with 20 bases in between. CDR3 length: 14 amino acids. The CDR3 DNA is TGTGCCAGCAGCCTGCCCCGCTCTTGGGGGGACTACACCTTC. Encoded protein: CASSLPRSWGDYTF.

This clone was detected once. The gene calls are TRBV5-6 and TRBJ2-7, with 8 bases identical to TRBD1. Germline V CDR1 and CDR2: SGHDT, YYEEEE. J lost 3 bases, V lost 1 base, and 12 bases had no gene match. The CDR3 has 17 amino acids. CDR3 DNA sequence: TGTGCCAGCAGCTTGCTGAGCCGGGACAGGTCCTTCTACGAGCAGTACTTC. It yields the protein CASSLLSRDRSFYEQYF.

This clone was observed a single time. The chain couples TRBV5-4 to TRBJ2-5, with D maybe TRBD2 (5 bases). This CDR3 is built from 14 residues. V lost 0 bases to trimming and J lost 4 bases, with 10 bases between them. Germline CDR1 is SGHNT and CDR2 is YYREEE (reference sequence). CDR3: CASSLASLGETQYF. In DNA, the CDR3 is TGTGCCAGCAGCTTGGCTAGCTTGGGAGAGACCCAGTACTTC.

The gene calls are TRBV4-3 and TRBJ1-2; D gene uncertain. Germline lookup yields CDR1 LGHNA and CDR2 YSLEER. This CDR3 has 15 amino acids. V was clipped by 0 bases and J by 5 bases, with 13 bases between them. CDR3 amino acids: CASSQDSGKGYGYTF. The CDR3 nucleotides are TGCGCCAGCAGCCAAGATTCCGGGAAGGGTTATGGCTACACCTTC.

V usage is TRBV7-2 and J usage is TRBJ2-3, with no clear D. The ends were cut back, 5 bases at V and 0 bases at J, with 12 bases in the middle. The CDR3 length is 15 residues. Germline CDR1 reads SGHTA; CDR2 reads FQGNSA. The CDR3 spells CASSHWYSSTDTQYF. The CDR3 DNA is TGTGCCAGCAGCCACTGGTACTCTAGCACAGATACGCAGTATTTT.

This chain joins TRBV2 and TRBJ1-1, with 8 nucleotides matching TRBD1. Germline loops: CDR1 SNHLY, CDR2 FYNNEI. Trimming took 4 bases from V and 6 from J; bases not matched to a gene: 1. This CDR3 region has 12 residues. As DNA, the CDR3 is TGTGCCAGCAGTGGACAGGGGCCTGAAGCTTTCTTT. Translating gives CASSGQGPEAFF.

The chain joins TRBV7-6 to TRBJ2-2; D is ambiguous. V gave up 5 bases and J gave up 1 base, with 8 bases separating them. In germline, CDR1 is SGHVS, CDR2 FNYEAQ. The CDR3 covers 14 residues. DNA of the CDR3: TGTGCCAGCAGCATAGGGCAGAACACCGGGGAGCTGTTTTTT. This sequence encodes CASSIGQNTGELFF.

This clone was seen just once. The chain joins TRBV6-4 to TRBJ2-1; 7 bases are shared with TRBD2. Per the germline V gene, CDR1 is MRHNA and CDR2 is SNTAGT. Germline trimming cut 3 bases from V and 6 bases from J; bases unmatched to any gene: 11. This CDR3 comprises 16 residues. The CDR3 sequence is CASSEVGLAETNEQFF. The CDR3 DNA follows: TGTGCCAGCAGTGAGGTTGGGCTAGCGGAAACCAATGAGCAGTTCTTC.

The chain carries TRBV7-9 and TRBJ2-1; 11 bases map to TRBD2. CDR1 is SEHNR, CDR2 FQNEAQ, per germline (reference sequence). The CDR3 runs 18 residues. V was clipped by 5 bases and J by 5 bases; unmatched bases: 14. The CDR3 DNA follows: TGTGCCAGCAGCCGAGTCCCGGCCTTAGCGGGGGGGGACAATGAGCAGTTCTTC. Encoded protein: CASSRVPALAGGDNEQFF.

This sequence joins TRBV6-4 and TRBJ2-1, with 10 nucleotides matching TRBD2. Germline CDR1 MRHNA, CDR2 SNTAGT. V shed 0 bases, J shed 9 bases, and the junction held 11 bases outside the gene matches. The CDR3 runs 17 residues. The CDR3 nucleotides are TGTGCCAGCAGTGACTCTGGTAGCGGGAGGTCGGTAGGTGAGCAGTTCTTC. Amino acids: CASSDSGSGRSVGEQFF.

The chain uses TRBV7-9 and TRBJ1-1; D gene uncertain. The CDR3 has 12 amino acids. Germline-derived CDR1 and CDR2 are SEHNR and FQNEAQ (reference sequence). The V and J ends lost 5 bases and 7 bases respectively, with 11 bases between them. In DNA form, the CDR3 reads TGTGCCAGCAGCAGCAGACTCGGTGAAGCTTTCTTT. It translates to CASSSRLGEAFF.

This chain connects TRBV10-3 to TRBJ2-7; tentatively, D is TRBD1 (6 bases). The CDR3 is 14 residues long. The ends were cut back, 4 bases at V and 5 bases at J, with 15 bases in the middle. The germline gives CDR1 ENHRY, CDR2 SYGVKD. This CDR3 is CAISGSQGHNEQYF. CDR3 DNA sequence: TGTGCCATCAGTGGATCGCAGGGGCATAACGAGCAGTACTTC.

The chain has TRBV4-3 and TRBJ1-6, with D possibly TRBD1 on 5 matching bases. Trimming pared 3 bases from V and 13 bases from J, leaving 13 bases between. This CDR3 region has 13 residues. Germline loops: CDR1 LGHNA, CDR2 YSLEER. The CDR3 coding sequence is TGCGCCAGCAGCCAGACAGAGTTGCGGCCCCTCCACTTT. It translates to CASSQTELRPLHF.

This chain connects TRBV7-9 to TRBJ2-7; no clear D gene. Trimming removed 5 bases from V and 3 bases from J, with 8 bases in between. From germline, CDR1 is SEHNR and CDR2 FQNEAQ (reference sequence). This CDR3 spans 12 amino acids. CDR3 bases: TGTGCCAGCAGCCCCGCAGGCTACGAGCAGTACTTC. This encodes CASSPAGYEQYF.

V gene TRBV12-5 combines with J gene TRBJ1-2, with D uncertain. V lost 1 base and J lost 7, with 16 bases in between. The length of the CDR3 is 15 residues. CDR1 and CDR2 from the germline V gene are LGHNT and FRNRAP. The CDR3 sequence is CASGLGYGILGGYTF. CDR3 nucleotides: TGTGCTAGTGGTTTGGGCTACGGGATTCTGGGTGGCTACACCTTC.

As DNA, the CDR3 is TGTGCCAGCAGCCGCGCCGGGGTGAAGGGAGACACCATATATTTT. As protein: CASSRAGVKGDTIYF. This sequence joins TRBV14 and TRBJ1-3; D ambiguous. V shed 4 bases and J shed 8 bases, with 18 bases lying between them. Germline CDR1 and CDR2: SGHDN and FVKESK. The CDR3 length is 15 residues.

The V and J genes are TRBV7-3 and TRBJ2-1; 11 nucleotides agree with TRBD2. The CDR3 has 16 amino acids. Germline lookup yields CDR1 SGHTA and CDR2 FQGTGA. V dropped 2 bases and J dropped 8; count of bases not matched to a gene: 8. The CDR3 sequence: CASSLEGSGGAYEQFF. The CDR3 DNA reads as TGTGCCAGCAGCTTAGAGGGTAGCGGGGGGGCATATGAGCAGTTCTTC.

V usage is TRBV27 and J usage is TRBJ2-7, with TRBD1 identical over 7 bases. CDR3 size: 14 residues. V dropped 6 bases and J dropped 1; count of bases not matched to a gene: 6. CDR1 is MNHEY, CDR2 SMNVEV, per germline (reference sequence). As DNA, the CDR3 is TGTGCCAGCAGAGGACAGGCCTTTTCCTACGAGCAGTACTTC. Translation gives CASRGQAFSYEQYF.